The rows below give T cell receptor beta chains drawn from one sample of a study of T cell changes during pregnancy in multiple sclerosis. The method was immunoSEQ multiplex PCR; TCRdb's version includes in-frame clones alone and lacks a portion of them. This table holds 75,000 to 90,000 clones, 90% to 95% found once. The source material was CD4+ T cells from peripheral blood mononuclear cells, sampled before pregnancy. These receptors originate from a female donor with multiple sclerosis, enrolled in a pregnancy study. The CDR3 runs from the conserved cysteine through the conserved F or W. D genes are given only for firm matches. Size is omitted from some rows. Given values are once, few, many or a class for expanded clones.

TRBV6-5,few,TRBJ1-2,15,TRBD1,CASSTTDRDRSGYTF,TGTGCCAGCAGCACCACTGACAGGGATAGAAGTGGCTACACCTTC
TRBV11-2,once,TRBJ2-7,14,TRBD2,CASSSSGSWYEQYF,TGTGCCAGCAGCTCTAGCGGGAGTTGGTACGAGCAGTACTTC
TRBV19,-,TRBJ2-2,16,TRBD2,CASSTRLAGGTGELFF,TGTGCCAGTAGTACCCGACTAGCGGGGGGCACCGGGGAGCTGTTTTTT
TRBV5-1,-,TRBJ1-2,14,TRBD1,CASSPGGPGVRYTF,TGCGCCAGCAGCCCAGGGGGCCCAGGGGTTCGCTACACCTTC
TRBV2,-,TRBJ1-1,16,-,CASREQGGFMNTEAFF,TGTGCCAGCAGGGAACAGGGAGGTTTCATGAACACTGAAGCTTTCTTT
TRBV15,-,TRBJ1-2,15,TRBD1,CATSVGTASVYGYTF,TGTGCCACCAGCGTTGGGACAGCCTCGGTCTATGGCTACACCTTC
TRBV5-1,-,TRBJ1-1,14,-,CASRRQLMNTEAFF,TGCGCCAGCAGGCGCCAACTAATGAACACTGAAGCTTTCTTT
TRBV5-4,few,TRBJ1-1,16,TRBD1,CASSSRQGWGNTEAFF,TGTGCCAGCAGCTCTCGACAGGGTTGGGGGAACACTGAAGCTTTCTTT
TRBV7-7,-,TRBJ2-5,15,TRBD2,CASSQTSGGLETQYF,TGTGCCAGCAGCCAGACTAGCGGGGGGCTGGAGACCCAGTACTTC
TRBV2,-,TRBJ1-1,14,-,CASSITGGETEAFF,TGTGCCAGCAGCATTACAGGTGGCGAGACTGAAGCTTTCTTT
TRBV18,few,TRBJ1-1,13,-,CASSPPGRAEAFF,TGTGCCAGCTCACCACCGGGGAGGGCTGAAGCTTTCTTT
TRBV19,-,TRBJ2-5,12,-,CASGAGQETQYF,TGTGCCAGTGGGGCAGGCCAAGAGACCCAGTACTTC
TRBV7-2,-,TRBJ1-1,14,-,CASSPQGPNTEAFF,TGTGCCAGCAGCCCACAGGGACCCAACACTGAAGCTTTCTTT
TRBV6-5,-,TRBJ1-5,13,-,CASSDTSNQPQHF,TGTGCCAGCAGTGACACTAGCAATCAGCCCCAGCATTTT
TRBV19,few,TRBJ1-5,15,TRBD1,CASSDRQGGSQPQHF,TGTGCCAGTAGTGACCGCCAGGGGGGTAGTCAGCCCCAGCATTTT
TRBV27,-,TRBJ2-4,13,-,CASSFSKGAIQYF,TGTGCCAGCAGTTTTTCCAAAGGGGCCATTCAGTACTTC
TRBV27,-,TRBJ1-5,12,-,CASRDKDQPQHF,TGTGCCAGCAGGGACAAGGATCAGCCCCAGCATTTT
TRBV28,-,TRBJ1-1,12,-,CASGEEGNEAFF,TGTGCCAGCGGCGAGGAGGGTAATGAAGCTTTCTTT
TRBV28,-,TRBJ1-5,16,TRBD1,CASSLRAGQGNQPQHF,TGTGCCAGCAGTTTACGGGCTGGACAGGGTAATCAGCCCCAGCATTTT
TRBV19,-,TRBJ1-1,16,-,CASSISWTTMNTEAFF,TGTGCCAGTAGTATCTCTTGGACAACCATGAACACTGAAGCTTTCTTT
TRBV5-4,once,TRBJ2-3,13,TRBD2,CAGKSGMGDTQYF,TGTGCCGGAAAAAGCGGGATGGGAGATACGCAGTATTTT
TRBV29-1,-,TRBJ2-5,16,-,CSVAGGGASVQETQYF,TGCAGCGTTGCTGGGGGCGGCGCTTCGGTTCAAGAGACCCAGTACTTC
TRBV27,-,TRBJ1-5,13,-,CASSFQGGQPQHF,TGTGCCAGCAGTTTTCAGGGAGGTCAGCCCCAGCATTTT
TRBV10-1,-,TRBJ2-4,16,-,CASSEQEGRFGNIQYF,TGCGCCAGCAGTGAGCAAGAAGGGAGGTTTGGAAACATTCAGTACTTC
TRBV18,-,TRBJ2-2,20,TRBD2,CASSPRRGLAGGVDPGELFF,TGTGCCAGCTCACCCCGCCGAGGACTAGCGGGGGGAGTGGATCCCGGGGAGCTGTTTTTT
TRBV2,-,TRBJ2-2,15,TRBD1,CASISGTGSTGELFF,TGTGCCAGCATCTCCGGGACAGGGAGCACCGGGGAGCTGTTTTTT
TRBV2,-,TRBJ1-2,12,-,CASSEHLYGYTF,TGTGCCAGCAGTGAACATTTGTATGGCTACACCTTC
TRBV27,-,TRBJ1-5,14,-,CASRTQGGNQPQHF,TGTGCCAGCAGAACACAGGGTGGCAATCAGCCCCAGCATTTT
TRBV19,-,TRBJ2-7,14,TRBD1,CASSMGQWGYEQYF,TGTGCCAGTAGTATGGGACAGTGGGGCTACGAGCAGTACTTC
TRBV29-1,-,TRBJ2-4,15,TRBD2,CSVSQRGPRKNIQYF,TGCAGCGTTTCCCAGCGGGGGCCCCGCAAAAACATTCAGTACTTC
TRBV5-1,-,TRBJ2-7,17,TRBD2,CASSRGLAGGGSYEQYF,TGCGCCAGCAGCCGGGGACTAGCGGGAGGAGGGTCCTACGAGCAGTACTTC
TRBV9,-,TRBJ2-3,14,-,CASSTRQVPDTQYF,TGTGCCAGCAGCACTAGACAGGTTCCAGATACGCAGTATTTT
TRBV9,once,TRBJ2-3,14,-,CASSVAASPYTQYF,TGTGCCAGCAGCGTAGCCGCGAGCCCTTATACGCAGTATTTT
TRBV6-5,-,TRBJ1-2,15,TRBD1,CASSSGTGATYGYTF,TGTGCCAGCAGCTCCGGGACAGGGGCCACCTATGGCTACACCTTC
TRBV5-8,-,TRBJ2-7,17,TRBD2,CASNLGLAGATGREQYF,TGTGCCAGCAACCTAGGACTAGCGGGGGCCACAGGGAGGGAGCAGTACTTC
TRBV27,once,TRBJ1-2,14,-,CASSFIGRAYGYTF,TGTGCCAGCAGTTTCATTGGCAGGGCCTATGGCTACACCTTC
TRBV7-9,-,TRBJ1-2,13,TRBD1,CASSLGTGVGYTF,TGTGCCAGCAGCTTAGGGACAGGGGTCGGCTACACCTTC
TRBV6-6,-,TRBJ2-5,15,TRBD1,CASSYFGTAQETQYF,TGTGCCAGCAGTTACTTCGGGACAGCCCAAGAGACCCAGTACTTC
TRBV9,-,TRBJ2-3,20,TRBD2,CASSVMGVAGGPGSTDTQYF,TGTGCCAGCAGCGTAATGGGGGTAGCGGGAGGGCCGGGTAGCACAGATACGCAGTATTTT
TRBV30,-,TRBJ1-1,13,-,CAWSYGRDTEAFF,TGTGCCTGGAGTTATGGGAGGGACACTGAAGCTTTCTTT
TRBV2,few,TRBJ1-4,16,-,CASSGGGLGTNEKLFF,TGTGCCAGCAGTGGGGGCGGCCTAGGAACTAATGAAAAACTGTTTTTT
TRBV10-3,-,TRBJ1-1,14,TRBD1,CAIRTDRGPGEAFF,TGTGCCATCAGGACGGACAGGGGGCCGGGTGAAGCTTTCTTT
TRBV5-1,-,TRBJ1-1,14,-,CASAAGGANTEAFF,TGCGCCAGCGCGGCCGGGGGGGCGAACACTGAAGCTTTCTTT
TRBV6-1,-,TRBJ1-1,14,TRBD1,CASSVRNQGAEAFF,TGTGCCAGCAGTGTTCGAAATCAGGGGGCTGAAGCTTTCTTT
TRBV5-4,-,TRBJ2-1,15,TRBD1,CASSLVPGQGNEQFF,TGTGCCAGCAGCTTGGTCCCGGGACAGGGCAATGAGCAGTTCTTC
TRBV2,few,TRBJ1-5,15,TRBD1,CASSPGQGPYQPQHF,TGTGCCAGCAGCCCGGGACAGGGGCCCTATCAGCCCCAGCATTTT
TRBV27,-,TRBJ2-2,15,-,CASSRVRRNTGELFF,TGTGCCAGCAGTCGGGTGCGGCGTAACACCGGGGAGCTGTTTTTT
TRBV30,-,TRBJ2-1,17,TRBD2,CAWSAQASGRVYNEQFF,TGTGCCTGGAGCGCTCAAGCAAGCGGGAGGGTCTACAATGAGCAGTTCTTC
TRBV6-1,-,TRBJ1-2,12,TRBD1,CAEGTVEYGYTF,TGTGCCGAGGGGACAGTGGAGTATGGCTACACCTTC
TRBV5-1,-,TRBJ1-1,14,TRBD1,CASSSYRGRDPAFF,TGCGCCAGCAGCTCATACAGGGGGCGCGATCCGGCTTTCTTT
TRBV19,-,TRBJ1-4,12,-,CASSIMGEKLFF,TGTGCCAGTAGTATCATGGGCGAAAAACTGTTTTTT
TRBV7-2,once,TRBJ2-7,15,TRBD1,CASSIPGTAKYEQYF,TGTGCCAGCAGCATCCCCGGGACAGCAAAATACGAGCAGTACTTC